Sequencing of this TCR beta chain was carried out in a study of OX40 agonist ivuxolimab in advanced cancers. Germline V lookup: CDR1 SEHNR, CDR2 FQNEAQ (reference sequence). The CDR3 runs 16 residues. V lost 5 bases to trimming and J lost 2 bases, with 19 bases between them. Study results and limitations: Certain nonresponders likewise exhibited a low normalized T-cell clonal expansion. People who partly responded at 0.1-3.0 mg/kg had some of the least clonal expansion seen. Which antigen the expanded peripheral T cells recognized is unknown. On average, a greater number of expanded clones characterised CD8+ T cells relative to CD4+.

The repertoire was sequenced with immunoSEQ multiplex PCR; TCRdb's copy has only in-frame clones and lacks some. The sample has almost 80,000 clones; 80% to 90% are singletons. Regarding this clone: Its antigen is still unknown.

V usage is TRBV7-9 and J usage is TRBJ2-7; perhaps TRBD1 as D (6 bases). The TCR originated in an adult with an advanced solid tumor such as melanoma, head and neck, liver or kidney cancer. Specimen: CD4+ or CD8+ T cells sorted from blood, collected in a trial of the OX40 agonist ivuxolimab. As DNA, the CDR3 is TGTGCCAGCAGCCTAGTATCCGGGACAACCACCTACGAGCAGTACTTC. This codes for CASSLVSGTTTYEQYF.